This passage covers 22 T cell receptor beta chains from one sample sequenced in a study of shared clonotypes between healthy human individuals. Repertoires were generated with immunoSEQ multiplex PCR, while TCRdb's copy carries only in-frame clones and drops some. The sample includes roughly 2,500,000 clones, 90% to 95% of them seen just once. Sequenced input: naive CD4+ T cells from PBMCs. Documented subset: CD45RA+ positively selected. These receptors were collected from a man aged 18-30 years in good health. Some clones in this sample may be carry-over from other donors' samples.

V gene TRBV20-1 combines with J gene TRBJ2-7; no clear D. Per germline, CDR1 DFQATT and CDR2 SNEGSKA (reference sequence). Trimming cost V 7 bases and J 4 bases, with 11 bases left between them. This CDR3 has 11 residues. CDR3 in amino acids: CSVGSEYEQYF. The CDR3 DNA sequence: TGCAGTGTCGGGTCAGAGTACGAGCAGTACTTC.

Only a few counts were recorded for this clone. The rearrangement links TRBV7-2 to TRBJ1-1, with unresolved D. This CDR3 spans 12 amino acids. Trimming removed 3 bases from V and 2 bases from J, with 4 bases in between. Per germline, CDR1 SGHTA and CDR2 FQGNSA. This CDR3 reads CASSFPNTEAFF. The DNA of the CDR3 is TGTGCCAGCAGCTTCCCCAACACTGAAGCTTTCTTT.

This CDR3 reads CASSLMTGGDEKLFF. For the CDR3, the DNA is TGTGCCAGCAGCCTGATGACAGGGGGGGATGAAAAACTGTTTTTT. The V call is TRBV5-5, the J call TRBJ1-4; 9 nucleotides align to TRBD1. Per germline, CDR1 SGHKS and CDR2 YYEKEE (reference sequence). V was pared by 4 bases and J by 6 bases, with 7 bases of the junction left unmatched. There are 15 residues in the CDR3. Looking up the rest from reference TRBV5-5 and TRBJ1-4 gives the full variable domain: DAGVTQSPTHLIKTRGQQVTLRCSPISGHKSVSWYQQVLGQGPQFIFQYYEKEERGRGNFPDRFSARQFPNYSSELNVNALLLGDSALYLCASSLMTGGDEKLFFGSGTQLSVL.

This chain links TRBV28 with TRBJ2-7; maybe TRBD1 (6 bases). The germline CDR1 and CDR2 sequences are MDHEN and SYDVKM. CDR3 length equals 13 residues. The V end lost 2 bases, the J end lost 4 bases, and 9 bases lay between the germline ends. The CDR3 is CASSLGDTYEQYF. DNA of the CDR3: TGTGCCAGCAGTTTAGGGGACACTTACGAGCAGTACTTC.

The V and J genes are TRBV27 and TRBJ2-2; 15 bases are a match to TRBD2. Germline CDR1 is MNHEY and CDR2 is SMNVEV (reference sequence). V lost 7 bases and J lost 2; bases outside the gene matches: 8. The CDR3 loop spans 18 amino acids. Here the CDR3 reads CASKKPGLAGGNTGELFF. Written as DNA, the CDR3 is TGTGCCAGCAAAAAACCGGGACTAGCGGGAGGAAACACCGGGGAGCTGTTTTTT.

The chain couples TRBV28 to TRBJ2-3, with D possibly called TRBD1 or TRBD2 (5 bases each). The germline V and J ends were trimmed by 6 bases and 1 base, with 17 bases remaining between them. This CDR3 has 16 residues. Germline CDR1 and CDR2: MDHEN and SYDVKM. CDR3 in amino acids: CASRAGGRGGTDTQYF. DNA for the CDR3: TGTGCCAGCAGGGCTGGAGGTAGGGGTGGCACAGATACGCAGTATTTT.

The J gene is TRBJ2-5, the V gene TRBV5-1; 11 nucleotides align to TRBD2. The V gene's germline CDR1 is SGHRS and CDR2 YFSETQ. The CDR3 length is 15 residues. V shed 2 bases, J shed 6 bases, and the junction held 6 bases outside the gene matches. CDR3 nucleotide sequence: TGCGCCAGCAGCTTTATAGCGGGAGGGCCACAGACCCAGTACTTC. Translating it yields CASSFIAGGPQTQYF.

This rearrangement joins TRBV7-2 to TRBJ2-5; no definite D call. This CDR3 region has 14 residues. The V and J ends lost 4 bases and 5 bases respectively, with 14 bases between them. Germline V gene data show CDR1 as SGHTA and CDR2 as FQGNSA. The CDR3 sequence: CASSSDVGSETQYF. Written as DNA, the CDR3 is TGTGCCAGCAGCTCGGACGTGGGGTCGGAGACCCAGTACTTC.

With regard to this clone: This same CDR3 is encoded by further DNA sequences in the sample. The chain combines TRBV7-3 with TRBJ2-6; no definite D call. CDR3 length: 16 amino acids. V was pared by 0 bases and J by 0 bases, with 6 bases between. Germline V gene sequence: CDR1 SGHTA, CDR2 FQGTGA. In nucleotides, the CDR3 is TGTGCCAGCAGCTTAACGAGTGGCTCTGGGGCCAACGTCCTGACTTTC. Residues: CASSLTSGSGANVLTF.

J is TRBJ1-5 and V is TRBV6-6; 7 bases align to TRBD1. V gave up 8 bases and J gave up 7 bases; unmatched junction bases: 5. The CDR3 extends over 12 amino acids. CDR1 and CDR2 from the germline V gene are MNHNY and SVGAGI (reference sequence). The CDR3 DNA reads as TGTGCCAGCTACAGGGGAGGACAGCCCCAGCATTTT. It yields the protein CASYRGGQPQHF.

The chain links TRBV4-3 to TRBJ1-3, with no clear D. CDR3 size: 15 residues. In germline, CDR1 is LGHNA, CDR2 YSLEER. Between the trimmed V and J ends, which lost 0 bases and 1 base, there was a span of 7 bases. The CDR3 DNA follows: TGCGCCAGCAGCCAAGATACGGGGTCTGGAAACACCATATATTTT. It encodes CASSQDTGSGNTIYF.

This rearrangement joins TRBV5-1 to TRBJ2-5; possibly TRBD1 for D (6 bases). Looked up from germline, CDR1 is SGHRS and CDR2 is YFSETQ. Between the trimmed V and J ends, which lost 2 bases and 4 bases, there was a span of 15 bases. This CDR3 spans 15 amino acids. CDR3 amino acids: CASSFGQGSGETQYF. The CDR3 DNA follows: TGCGCCAGCAGCTTTGGGCAGGGGTCGGGAGAGACCCAGTACTTC.

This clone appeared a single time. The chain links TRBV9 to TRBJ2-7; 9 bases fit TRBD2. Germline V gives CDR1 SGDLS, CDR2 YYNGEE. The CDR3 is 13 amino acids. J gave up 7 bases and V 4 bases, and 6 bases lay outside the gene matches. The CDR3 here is CASSPRTSAEQYF. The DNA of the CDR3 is TGTGCCAGCAGCCCAAGGACTAGCGCAGAGCAGTACTTC.

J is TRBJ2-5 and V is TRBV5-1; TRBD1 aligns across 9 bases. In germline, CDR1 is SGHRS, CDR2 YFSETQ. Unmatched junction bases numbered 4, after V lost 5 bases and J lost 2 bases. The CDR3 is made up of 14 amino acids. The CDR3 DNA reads TGCGCCAGCAGAAATGGACAGGGGCAAGAGACCCAGTACTTC. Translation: CASRNGQGQETQYF.

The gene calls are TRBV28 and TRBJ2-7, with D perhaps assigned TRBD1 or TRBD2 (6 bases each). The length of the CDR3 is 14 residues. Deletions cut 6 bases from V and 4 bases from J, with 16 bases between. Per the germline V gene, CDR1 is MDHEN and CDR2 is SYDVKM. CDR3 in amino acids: CASRRGHGFYEQYF. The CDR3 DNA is TGTGCCAGCAGACGGGGGCATGGGTTTTACGAGCAGTACTTC.

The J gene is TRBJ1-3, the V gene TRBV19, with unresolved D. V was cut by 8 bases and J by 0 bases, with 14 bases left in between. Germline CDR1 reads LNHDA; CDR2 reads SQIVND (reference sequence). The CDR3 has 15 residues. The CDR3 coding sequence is TGTGCCAGTTCCACACACTGGAACTCTGGAAACACCATATATTTT. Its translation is CASSTHWNSGNTIYF.

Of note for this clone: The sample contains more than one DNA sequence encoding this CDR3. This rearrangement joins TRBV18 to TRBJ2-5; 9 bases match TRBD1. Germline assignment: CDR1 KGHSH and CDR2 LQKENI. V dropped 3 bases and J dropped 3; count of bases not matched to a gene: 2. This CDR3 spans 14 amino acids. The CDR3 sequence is CASSPRDREETQYF. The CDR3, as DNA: TGTGCCAGCTCACCTCGGGACAGGGAAGAGACCCAGTACTTC.

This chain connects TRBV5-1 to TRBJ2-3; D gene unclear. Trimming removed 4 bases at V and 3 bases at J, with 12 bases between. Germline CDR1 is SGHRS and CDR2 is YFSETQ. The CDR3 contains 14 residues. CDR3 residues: CASSGTSTTDTQYF. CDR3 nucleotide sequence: TGCGCCAGCAGCGGAACATCAACTACAGATACGCAGTATTTT. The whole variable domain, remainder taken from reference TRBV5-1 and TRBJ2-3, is KAGVTQTPRYLIKTRGQQVTLSCSPISGHRSVSWYQQTPGQGLQFLFEYFSETQRNKGNFPGRFSGRQFSNSRSEMNVSTLELGDSALYLCASSGTSTTDTQYFGPGTRLTVL.

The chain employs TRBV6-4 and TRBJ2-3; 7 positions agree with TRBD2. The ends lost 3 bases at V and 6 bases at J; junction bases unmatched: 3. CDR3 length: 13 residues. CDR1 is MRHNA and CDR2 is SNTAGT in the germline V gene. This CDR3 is CASSETSLDTQYF. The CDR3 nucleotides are TGTGCCAGCAGTGAGACTAGCCTGGATACGCAGTATTTT.

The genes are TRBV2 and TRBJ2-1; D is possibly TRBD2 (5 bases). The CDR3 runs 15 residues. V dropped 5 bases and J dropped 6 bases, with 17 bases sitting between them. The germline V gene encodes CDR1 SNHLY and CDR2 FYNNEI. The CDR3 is CASSWGTYSVNEQFF. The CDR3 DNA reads TGTGCCAGCAGTTGGGGAACTTATAGCGTCAATGAGCAGTTCTTC.

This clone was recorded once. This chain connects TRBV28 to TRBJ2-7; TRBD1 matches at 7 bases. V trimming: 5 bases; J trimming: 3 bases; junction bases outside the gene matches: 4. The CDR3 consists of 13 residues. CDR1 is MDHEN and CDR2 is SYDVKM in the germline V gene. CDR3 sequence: CASSTRGRYEQYF. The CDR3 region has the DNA TGTGCCAGCAGTACTAGGGGGCGCTACGAGCAGTACTTC.

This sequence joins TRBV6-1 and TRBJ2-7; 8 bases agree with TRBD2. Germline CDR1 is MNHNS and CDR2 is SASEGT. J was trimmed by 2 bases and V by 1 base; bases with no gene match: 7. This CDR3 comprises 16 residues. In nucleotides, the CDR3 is TGTGCCAGCAGTGAAGTATTAGGACTAGCAACCTACGAGCAGTACTTC. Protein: CASSEVLGLATYEQYF.